The T cell receptor (beta chain) described here comes from a study of identical twins. TCRdb redid the calling of the 5' RACE reads with MiXCR, one entry per CDR3 protein. Counted here are fewer than 450,000 distinct CDR3 sequences, roughly 10% occurring once; the ten biggest clones make up 8.5% to 10%. Trimming took 5 bases from V and 0 from J; bases not matched to a gene: 1. The CDR3 is 13 amino acids. CDR1 is ENHRY and CDR2 is SYGVKD in the germline V gene. The TCR comes from a woman aged 45-65 years in good health. Sequenced material: naive T cells sorted from blood. The chain employs TRBV10-3 and TRBJ2-7; 7 bases fit TRBD1. DNA of the CDR3: TGTGCCATCAGTAACAGGGGCTCCTACGAGCAGTACTTC. Translating it yields CAISNRGSYEQYF.